The T cell receptor (beta chain) under discussion was sequenced for a study of cytomegalovirus exposure and HLA in healthy donors. The CDR3 is 15 amino acids. V lost 3 bases, J lost 7 bases, and 5 bases stayed unmatched. Germline V gives CDR1 MNHEY, CDR2 SMNVEV (reference sequence). Data came from immunoSEQ multiplex PCR; TCRdb stores just in-frame clones and leaves some out. The sample contains tens of thousands of clones, roughly 83% of which appear only once. With regard to this clone: Its antigen is not known.

Study observations and caveats: TCR beta chains numbering 164 were designated cytomegalovirus-associated.

The sample comprised PBMCs. This rearrangement joins TRBV27 to TRBJ2-1, with TRBD2 matching 11 bases. This clonotype was sampled from a woman under 30 in good health and CMV-seropositive. CDR3 bases: TGTGCCAGCAGTTTTGATAGCGGGGGGGCTAATGAGCAGTTCTTC. Translating gives CASSFDSGGANEQFF.